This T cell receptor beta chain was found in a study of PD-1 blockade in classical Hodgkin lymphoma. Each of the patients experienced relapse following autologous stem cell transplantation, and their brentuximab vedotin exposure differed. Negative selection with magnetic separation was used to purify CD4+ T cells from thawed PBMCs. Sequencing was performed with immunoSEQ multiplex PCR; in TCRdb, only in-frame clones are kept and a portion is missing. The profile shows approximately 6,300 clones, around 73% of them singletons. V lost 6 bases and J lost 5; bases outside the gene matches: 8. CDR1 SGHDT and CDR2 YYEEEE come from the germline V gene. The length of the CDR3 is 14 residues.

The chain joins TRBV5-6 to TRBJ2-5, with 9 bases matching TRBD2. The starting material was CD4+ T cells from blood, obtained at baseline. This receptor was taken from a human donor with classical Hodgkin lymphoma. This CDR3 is CASKVSLAGETQYF. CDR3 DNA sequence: TGTGCCAGCAAGGTTTCGCTAGCGGGGGAGACCCAGTACTTC.